This entry is about one T cell receptor beta chain. Its antigen is still unknown. This could be a read error, since a much larger clone is one nucleotide away. Together with a sample-barcoded 5' primer, a J-beta primer mix was included in a second PCR lasting roughly 6 to 12 cycles. Each of the cDNA molecules was tagged by a template-switch adaptor with 12 random nucleotides. MiXCR was run by TCRdb on the 5' RACE reads, yielding one entry per CDR3 protein. This sample has around 1,700,000 distinct CDR3 sequences, with 28% found just once. The donors, aged about 6 to 90, were healthy Caucasians from Russia. CDR3 length: 13 amino acids. Germline V gene lookup returns CDR1 SGDLS and CDR2 YYNGEE. The sample originates from a study of blood T cells in healthy people across ages. Findings and limits, study-wide: The study found TCR beta diversity correlated strongly with naive T cell percentage. Possibly confounding the expanded clonotype changes was the fact that donor CMV status was unknown.

The chain employs TRBV9 and TRBJ2-7; tentatively, D is TRBD1 or TRBD2 (5 bases each). The source is a woman aged 30 to 39 in good health. Sequencing was done on a sample of blood. CDR3 sequence reads: CPSSAGGGYEQYF. In DNA form, the CDR3 reads TGTCCCAGCAGCGCCGGTGGGGGTTACGAGCAGTACTTC.